The next 23 T cell receptor beta chains were all read from a single sample in a study of T cell changes during pregnancy in multiple sclerosis. The assay was immunoSEQ multiplex PCR, and TCRdb's table has in-frame clones only and misses some. The sample includes tens of thousands of clones, about nine tenths of them seen just once. The input for sequencing was PBMCs, taken in the first trimester of pregnancy. Receptors originate from a female donor in good health, serving as a control in a pregnancy study. Some clones in this sample may be carry-over from other donors' samples.

The chain combines TRBV2 with TRBJ2-7; maybe TRBD2 (6 bases). The V and J ends lost 2 bases and 2 bases respectively, with 10 bases between them. This CDR3 contains 14 residues. Germline CDR1 is SNHLY and CDR2 is FYNNEI. CDR3 in DNA: TGTGCCAGCAGTGAATCCCGGGGGACCTACGAGCAGTACTTC. It is translated as CASSESRGTYEQYF.

The chain uses TRBV28 and TRBJ2-5; 7 nucleotides line up with TRBD1. CDR3 size: 14 residues. Germline CDR1 MDHEN, CDR2 SYDVKM. The V and J ends lost 5 bases and 2 bases, in that order; junction bases with no gene match: 5. The CDR3 DNA follows: TGTGCCAGCAGTGTAGGGACAGAACAAGAGACCCAGTACTTC. Its protein is CASSVGTEQETQYF.

The V call is TRBV2, the J call TRBJ1-5, with TRBD1 matching 7 bases. V lost 4 bases to trimming and J lost 2 bases; unmatched junction nucleotides: 17. The CDR3 has 19 residues. The germline V gene encodes CDR1 SNHLY and CDR2 FYNNEI. This chain's CDR3 is CASSVTGAAPDWGNQPQHF. In DNA form, the CDR3 reads TGTGCCAGCAGTGTAACAGGGGCCGCGCCAGATTGGGGCAATCAGCCCCAGCATTTT.

The chain couples TRBV5-4 to TRBJ2-7, with a tentative D call TRBD2 (6 bases). This CDR3 contains 13 residues. Trimming shortened V by 2 bases and J by 3 bases, and 9 bases separated the two germline ends. CDR1 is SGHNT, CDR2 YYREEE, per germline (reference sequence). Here the CDR3 reads CASSFGGYYEQYF. The CDR3 DNA reads TGTGCCAGCAGCTTTGGGGGGTACTACGAGCAGTACTTC.

The chain employs TRBV5-1 and TRBJ1-1, with TRBD1 identical over 7 bases. CDR3 length: 15 residues. Germline CDR1 reads SGHRS; CDR2 reads YFSETQ. V dropped 0 bases and J dropped 4; count of bases not matched to a gene: 6. The CDR3 loop reads CASSLAGGAVTEAFF. The CDR3 DNA follows: TGCGCCAGCAGCTTGGCAGGGGGAGCGGTCACTGAAGCTTTCTTT.

This chain's CDR3 is CASSEASGATGETQYF. CDR3 nucleotides: TGCGCCAGCAGTGAAGCTAGCGGGGCAACTGGGGAGACCCAGTACTTC. The genes are TRBV10-2 and TRBJ2-5; 9 nucleotides agree with TRBD2. Germline lookup yields CDR1 WSHSY and CDR2 SAAADI. Trimming at V came to 3 bases and at J to 5 bases, leaving 10 bases not matched to a gene. The CDR3 has 16 residues.

This clone qualifies as medium-sized. The V call is TRBV28, the J call TRBJ1-2; 8 nucleotides agree with TRBD1. Looked up from germline, CDR1 is MDHEN and CDR2 is SYDVKM. The CDR3 has 15 residues. V lost 2 bases, J lost 4 bases, and 6 bases stayed unmatched. The CDR3 DNA is TGTGCCAGCAGTTTAAGCAGGGGGCGGACCTATGGCTACACCTTC. Translating it yields CASSLSRGRTYGYTF.

This chain links TRBV18 with TRBJ2-2; D gene unclear. Germline loops: CDR1 KGHSH, CDR2 LQKENI. The CDR3 contains 16 residues. V lost 3 bases to trimming and J lost 0 bases, with 11 bases between them. CDR3 in DNA: TGTGCCAGCTCACCGTATACTGTATCGAACACCGGGGAGCTGTTTTTT. Amino acid sequence: CASSPYTVSNTGELFF.

The J gene is TRBJ2-3, the V gene TRBV30; D uncertain. V lost 5 bases to trimming and J lost 0 bases, with 9 bases between them. The CDR3 runs 13 residues. Germline V gene lookup returns CDR1 GTSNPN and CDR2 SVGIG (reference sequence). CDR3 protein: CAWDISSTDTQYF. CDR3 nucleotide sequence: TGTGCCTGGGACATATCTAGCACAGATACGCAGTATTTT.

This chain joins TRBV7-2 and TRBJ1-2; 7 bases match TRBD1. Germline V gives CDR1 SGHTA, CDR2 FQGNSA. V was pared by 2 bases and J by 8 bases, with 11 bases of the junction left unmatched. The CDR3 extends over 15 amino acids. CDR3 nucleotide sequence: TGTGCCAGCAGCTTAAGCTCAGGGGGAATTGACGGCTACACCTTC. Its translation: CASSLSSGGIDGYTF.

V usage is TRBV5-6 and J usage is TRBJ2-3; 12 bases fit TRBD2. V was pared by 5 bases and J by 0 bases, with 7 bases of the junction left unmatched. Germline CDR1 and CDR2: SGHDT and YYEEEE. This CDR3 spans 17 amino acids. The CDR3 DNA follows: TGTGCCAGCAGGTGGACTAGCGGGGTACTTAGCACAGATACGCAGTATTTT. Amino acids: CASRWTSGVLSTDTQYF.

The chain links TRBV7-2 to TRBJ2-3; 7 nucleotides align to TRBD2. There are 13 residues in the CDR3. From germline, CDR1 is SGHTA and CDR2 FQGNSA. V dropped 1 base and J dropped 6; count of bases not matched to a gene: 1. The CDR3 sequence: CASSLVREDTQYF. In DNA, the CDR3 is TGTGCCAGCAGCTTAGTGCGGGAGGATACGCAGTATTTT.

The J gene is TRBJ2-7, the V gene TRBV7-2; 10 nucleotides agree with TRBD2. The CDR3 is 17 amino acids. Germline CDR1 reads SGHTA; CDR2 reads FQGNSA. V was pared by 2 bases and J by 4 bases, with 11 bases of the junction left unmatched. CDR3 in DNA: TGTGCCAGCAGCTTATCTGGTAATCTAGCGGGAGTATACGAGCAGTACTTC. Translated, it gives CASSLSGNLAGVYEQYF.

The DNA for the CDR3 is TGTGCCAGCAGCTTTTGGGCAGGGACTTATCAGCCCCAGCATTTT. Translation: CASSFWAGTYQPQHF. This chain links TRBV7-8 with TRBJ1-5, with TRBD1 as a possible D gene (5 bases). Germline CDR1 reads SGHVS; CDR2 reads FQNEAQ. Trimming cost V 3 bases and J 5 bases, with 14 bases left between them. There are 15 residues in the CDR3.

This sequence joins TRBV30 and TRBJ1-2; TRBD1 is a possible D gene (5 bases). Trimming shortened V by 2 bases and J by 7 bases, and 11 bases separated the two germline ends. CDR3 length: 12 amino acids. Germline V gene data show CDR1 as GTSNPN and CDR2 as SVGIG (reference sequence). The CDR3 sequence: CAWSPGLGGYTF. CDR3 in DNA: TGTGCCTGGAGTCCAGGGCTAGGTGGCTACACCTTC. The full variable domain, in which reference TRBV30 and TRBJ1-2 provide the parts outside the CDR3, is SQTIHQWPATLVQPVGSPLSLECTVEGTSNPNLYWYRQAAGRGLQLLFYSVGIGQISSEVPQNLSASRPQDRQFILSSKKLLLSDSGFYLCAWSPGLGGYTFGSGTRLTVV.

The chain uses TRBV19 and TRBJ2-3; 7 nucleotides match TRBD1. This CDR3 has 14 amino acids. The V gene end was trimmed by 3 bases and the J gene end by 6 bases; junction bases not matched to a gene: 6. CDR1 and CDR2 from the germline V gene are LNHDA and SQIVND (reference sequence). CDR3 residues: CASSIKGAWDTQYF. CDR3 sequence (DNA): TGTGCCAGTAGTATTAAGGGGGCGTGGGATACGCAGTATTTT.

This clone was recorded only once. The chain links TRBV7-9 to TRBJ1-1, with TRBD1 as a possible D gene (5 bases). This CDR3 is 13 amino acids long. Germline lookup yields CDR1 SEHNR and CDR2 FQNEAQ (reference sequence). Trimming removed 6 bases at V and 1 base at J, with 9 bases between. CDR3 nucleotides: TGTGCCAGCAGGTCCGGGGGGAACACTGAAGCTTTCTTT. It translates to CASRSGGNTEAFF.

The chain links TRBV10-3 to TRBJ1-1; D may be TRBD1 (5 bases). CDR1 ENHRY and CDR2 SYGVKD come from the germline V gene. V gave up 7 bases and J gave up 1 base, with 10 bases separating them. This CDR3 spans 13 amino acids. Written as DNA, the CDR3 is TGTGCCATCACTCGACAGACGAACACTGAAGCTTTCTTT. Translating gives CAITRQTNTEAFF.

This clone has just one count. The chain joins TRBV9 to TRBJ2-1; 7 bases are shared with TRBD2. Trimming removed 0 bases from V and 4 bases from J; junction bases left unmatched: 7. CDR1 SGDLS and CDR2 YYNGEE come from the germline V gene. CDR3 length equals 16 residues. The DNA for the CDR3 is TGTGCCAGCAGCGTAGCTAGCCTAGCGGATTACAATGAGCAGTTCTTC. This translates into CASSVASLADYNEQFF.

V is TRBV27 and J is TRBJ2-7, with TRBD2 matching 11 bases. CDR1 and CDR2 (germline): MNHEY, SMNVEV (reference sequence). The ends lost 5 bases at V and 4 bases at J; junction bases unmatched: 10. The CDR3 totals 16 residues. The CDR3 is CASSRTSGTSGYEQYF. The CDR3, as DNA: TGTGCCAGCAGTAGAACTTCCGGGACTAGCGGATACGAGCAGTACTTC.

Written as DNA, the CDR3 is TGTGCCAGCAGCTTCTCCGATCAGCCCCAGCATTTT. Protein product: CASSFSDQPQHF. The chain recombines TRBV7-8 with TRBJ1-5; D remains unclear. This CDR3 spans 12 amino acids. Germline lookup yields CDR1 SGHVS and CDR2 FQNEAQ. Trimming shortened V by 3 bases and J by 5 bases, and 5 bases separated the two germline ends.

The V call is TRBV18, the J call TRBJ2-7; D is possibly TRBD2 (6 bases). The CDR3 has 11 amino acids. Germline-derived CDR1 and CDR2 are KGHSH and LQKENI. Trimming pared 4 bases from V and 6 bases from J, leaving 7 bases between. The CDR3 nucleotides read TGTGCCAGCTCACTGGAGGGCGAGCAGTACTTC. It translates to CASSLEGEQYF.

This chain connects TRBV6-6 to TRBJ1-6, with 7 bases fitting TRBD1. Trimming at V came to 6 bases and at J to 4 bases, leaving 3 bases not matched to a gene. Germline V gene lookup returns CDR1 MNHNY and CDR2 SVGAGI (reference sequence). This CDR3 is 14 amino acids long. CDR3 residues: CASSKGQYNSPLHF. In DNA, the CDR3 is TGTGCCAGCAGCAAGGGACAGTATAATTCACCCCTCCACTTT.